Listed below are T cell receptor beta chains from one sample, sequenced in a study of radiotherapy plus CTLA-4 blockade in lung cancer. TCRdb's table, derived via immunoSEQ multiplex PCR, lists solely in-frame clones and lacks some. The sample holds roughly 110,000 clones, about 83% seen once. Here the sequenced sample was peripheral blood, taken from a patient treated with radiotherapy plus ipilimumab. The receptor source for this set is a human donor with non-small cell lung cancer that progressed on radiotherapy plus ipilimumab. Some clones in this sample may be carry-over from other donors' samples. Each CDR3 is given with its conserved first and last residue. A D gene is named only where the DNA matches it firmly. Clone size is stated in some rows and not others, as once, few, many or a class when expanded.

j_call v_call clone_size d_call cdr3_nt cdr3_aa
TRBJ1-1 TRBV19 NA NA TGTGCCAGCAACCAGGGTCGAGACACTGAAGCTTTCTTT CASNQGRDTEAFF
TRBJ2-5 TRBV7-9 NA NA TGTGCCAGCAGCTTACCGCAGGGGAGGGAAGAGACCCAGTACTTC CASSLPQGREETQYF
TRBJ2-7 TRBV7-3 NA NA TGTGCCAGCAGCTTATCGGCGGGGTACGAGCAGTACTTC CASSLSAGYEQYF
TRBJ1-2 TRBV4-1 NA NA TGCGCCAGCAGCCAAGATGGGGGCTCCAGGCGCAGAATTAACTATGGCTACACCTTC CASSQDGGSRRRINYGYTF
TRBJ2-7 TRBV7-9 NA TRBD1 TGTGCCAGCAGCTCCGGGACAGAGGCAACCTACGAGCAGTACTTC CASSSGTEATYEQYF
TRBJ2-5 TRBV5-1 NA NA TGCGCCAGCATCCAAGGCGACCGCGGCCAAGAGACCCAGTACTTC CASIQGDRGQETQYF
TRBJ1-1 TRBV10-3 NA NA TGTGCCGGTTCGGGGGGATCAGGTATGAACACTGAAGCTTTCTTT CAGSGGSGMNTEAFF
TRBJ1-1 TRBV4-1 NA NA TGCGCCAGCAGCCAAGAACCGGGACGGCGAGAAGTTGAAGCTTTCTTT CASSQEPGRREVEAFF
TRBJ1-3 TRBV5-1 NA NA TGCGCCAGCAGCTCCCAACCAGAGCCCTCTGGAAACACCATATATTTT CASSSQPEPSGNTIYF
TRBJ1-4 TRBV28 NA NA TGTGCCAGCAGTTTAGTATACCGCCGGGGGGGAAAACTGTTTTTT CASSLVYRRGGKLFF
TRBJ2-1 TRBV6-1 NA TRBD2 TGTGCCAGCAGTGAACCGACTTCAGCGGGGGACTACAATGAGCAGTTCTTC CASSEPTSAGDYNEQFF
TRBJ2-3 TRBV6-6 NA TRBD2 TGTGCCAGCAGTTACTGGCGGGGGGGCAGGGCAGATACGCAGTATTTT CASSYWRGGRADTQYF
TRBJ2-7 TRBV28 NA NA TGTGCCAGCAGTTTCCATGACTCCGCCGGTGTCTACGAGCAGTACTTC CASSFHDSAGVYEQYF
TRBJ1-1 TRBV5-6 once NA TGTGCCAGCAGCTTGACAGGGTCTGAAGCTTTCTTT CASSLTGSEAFF
TRBJ1-2 TRBV7-2 NA NA TGTGCCAGCAGCTTAGGGGGAGGCAGGGATCGAGGCTACACCTTC CASSLGGGRDRGYTF
TRBJ2-4 TRBV7-9 NA TRBD1 TGTGCCAGCAGCTTAGCTAGGACAGGGGAAGGCATTCAGTACTTC CASSLARTGEGIQYF
TRBJ1-2 TRBV5-1 NA NA TGCGCCAGCAGCCTGGACCGTGTAGGGGTCCACCCCCTGATTGACTATGGCTACACCTTC CASSLDRVGVHPLIDYGYTF
TRBJ1-5 TRBV6-5 NA TRBD1 TGTGCCAGCAGTCCCCGCGGGACAGGGGCTCAGCCCCAGCATTTT CASSPRGTGAQPQHF
TRBJ2-1 TRBV9 once NA TGTGCCAGCAGCGTGGCGGGGTACAACAATGAGCAGTTCTTC CASSVAGYNNEQFF
TRBJ1-3 TRBV5-4 NA TRBD1 TGTGCCAGCAGCCTATGGACAGGGTCTGGAAACACCATATATTTT CASSLWTGSGNTIYF
TRBJ2-1 TRBV2 NA NA TGTGCCAGCCGTTACAATGAGCAGTTCTTC CASRYNEQFF
TRBJ1-2 TRBV28 NA NA TGTGCCAGCAGGACTTCCTATGGCTACACCTTC CASRTSYGYTF
TRBJ2-5 TRBV29-1 NA TRBD2 TGCAGCGTTGAGGGCGGGGGGGCACCATCAGAGACCCAGTACTTC CSVEGGGAPSETQYF
TRBJ2-7 TRBV11-1 NA TRBD1 TGTGCCAGCAGCGCGTTAGGACAGGGGGCCTACGAGCAGTACTTC CASSALGQGAYEQYF
TRBJ1-6 TRBV18 NA NA TGTGCCAGCTCACCGACAACAGCCGAGAATTCACCCCTCCACTTT CASSPTTAENSPLHF
TRBJ2-7 TRBV2 NA NA TGCGCCAGCAGTGAGGCAGGTCCCGAGCAGTACTTC CASSEAGPEQYF
TRBJ1-3 TRBV29-1 NA TRBD1 TGCAGCGTCATAGGACAGGGTGCTGGAAACACCATATATTTT CSVIGQGAGNTIYF
TRBJ1-2 TRBV5-4 NA NA TGTGCCAGCAGCTACCCAGATGGCTACACCTTC CASSYPDGYTF
TRBJ1-1 TRBV7-2 NA NA TGTGCCAGCAGCTACCGGGCGGGTAGCGCTGAAGCTTTCTTT CASSYRAGSAEAFF
TRBJ1-1 TRBV11-2 once NA TGTGCCAGCAGCTCTATGACACGAAACACTGAAGCTTTCTTT CASSSMTRNTEAFF
TRBJ2-7 TRBV19 few TRBD1 TGTGCCAGTAGTAAAGGACAGGGAGGCTCCTACGAGCAGTACTTC CASSKGQGGSYEQYF
TRBJ2-7 TRBV5-5 NA NA TGTGCCAGCATGCCCGGGGGGCTCCCCTACGAGCAGTACTTC CASMPGGLPYEQYF
TRBJ2-3 TRBV9 once NA TGTGCCAGCAGCGGCTCCTCAGGGGACCCCTTGACGGGTACGCAGTATTTT CASSGSSGDPLTGTQYF
TRBJ2-3 TRBV7-3 NA NA TGTGCCAGCAGCTTTGCGGCAGGTCCCCCAGATACGCAGTATTTT CASSFAAGPPDTQYF
TRBJ2-1 TRBV7-2 NA TRBD1 TGTGCCAGCAGCTTTGGGACAGGGATGGGGCAGTTCTTC CASSFGTGMGQFF
TRBJ2-1 TRBV7-9 NA TRBD1 TGTGCCAGCAGCCCCCCGGACAGGGGTCCTGTGTGGCAGTTCTTC CASSPPDRGPVWQFF
TRBJ2-1 TRBV14 NA NA TGTGCCAGTACCAAGGGGGTATTCTACAATGAGCAGTTCTTC CASTKGVFYNEQFF
TRBJ2-7 TRBV5-4 NA NA TGTGCCAGCAGCCAAAGGTCTCAGGGGTCCTACGAGCAGTACTTC CASSQRSQGSYEQYF
TRBJ2-5 TRBV4-3 NA NA TGCGCCAGCAGCCAAGGAATAGGGGAAGAGACCCAGTACTTC CASSQGIGEETQYF
TRBJ2-7 TRBV13 NA TRBD2 TGTGCCAGCAGCTCGCGAAGCGGGGCAAACCCCTACGAGCAGTACTTC CASSSRSGANPYEQYF
TRBJ2-5 TRBV5-4 NA NA TGTGCCAGCAGCTTGATCGGGGGTAAAGAGACCCAGTACTTC CASSLIGGKETQYF
TRBJ2-1 TRBV4-1 NA NA TGCGCCAGCAGTCGGGGGAGCTCCTACAATGAGCAGTTCTTC CASSRGSSYNEQFF
TRBJ2-2 TRBV19 NA TRBD2 TGTGCCAGTAGGGGACTAGCGGGGTTGGGGGAGCTGTTTTTT CASRGLAGLGELFF
TRBJ1-6 TRBV7-2 NA NA TGTGCCAGCAGCTTAAGTCGTTACAGAATTAATTCACCCCTCCACTTT CASSLSRYRINSPLHF
TRBJ1-1 TRBV5-1 NA TRBD1 TGCGCCAGCAGCGGACAGGGGGCAGGCACTGAAGCTTTCTTT CASSGQGAGTEAFF
TRBJ2-3 TRBV10-3 NA NA TGTGCCATCAGTTCCGCGTCCACAGATACGCAGTATTTT CAISSASTDTQYF
TRBJ1-2 TRBV27 NA NA TGTGCCAGCAGTTCCCTCGGGATCTATGGCTACACCTTC CASSSLGIYGYTF
TRBJ1-2 TRBV7-2 NA NA TGTGCCAGCAGCTTAGCTCGTTATGGCTACACCTTC CASSLARYGYTF
TRBJ2-3 TRBV5-1 NA TRBD2 TGCGCCAGCAGCGCGCCCAGGGCGGGGGCAGATACGCAGTATTTT CASSAPRAGADTQYF
TRBJ2-3 TRBV4-2 NA NA TGTGCCAGCAGCAAGGGGTCAGATACGCAGTATTTT CASSKGSDTQYF
TRBJ1-3 TRBV30 NA NA TGTGCCTGGAGTGTACAGTCGTCTGGAAACACCATATATTTT CAWSVQSSGNTIYF